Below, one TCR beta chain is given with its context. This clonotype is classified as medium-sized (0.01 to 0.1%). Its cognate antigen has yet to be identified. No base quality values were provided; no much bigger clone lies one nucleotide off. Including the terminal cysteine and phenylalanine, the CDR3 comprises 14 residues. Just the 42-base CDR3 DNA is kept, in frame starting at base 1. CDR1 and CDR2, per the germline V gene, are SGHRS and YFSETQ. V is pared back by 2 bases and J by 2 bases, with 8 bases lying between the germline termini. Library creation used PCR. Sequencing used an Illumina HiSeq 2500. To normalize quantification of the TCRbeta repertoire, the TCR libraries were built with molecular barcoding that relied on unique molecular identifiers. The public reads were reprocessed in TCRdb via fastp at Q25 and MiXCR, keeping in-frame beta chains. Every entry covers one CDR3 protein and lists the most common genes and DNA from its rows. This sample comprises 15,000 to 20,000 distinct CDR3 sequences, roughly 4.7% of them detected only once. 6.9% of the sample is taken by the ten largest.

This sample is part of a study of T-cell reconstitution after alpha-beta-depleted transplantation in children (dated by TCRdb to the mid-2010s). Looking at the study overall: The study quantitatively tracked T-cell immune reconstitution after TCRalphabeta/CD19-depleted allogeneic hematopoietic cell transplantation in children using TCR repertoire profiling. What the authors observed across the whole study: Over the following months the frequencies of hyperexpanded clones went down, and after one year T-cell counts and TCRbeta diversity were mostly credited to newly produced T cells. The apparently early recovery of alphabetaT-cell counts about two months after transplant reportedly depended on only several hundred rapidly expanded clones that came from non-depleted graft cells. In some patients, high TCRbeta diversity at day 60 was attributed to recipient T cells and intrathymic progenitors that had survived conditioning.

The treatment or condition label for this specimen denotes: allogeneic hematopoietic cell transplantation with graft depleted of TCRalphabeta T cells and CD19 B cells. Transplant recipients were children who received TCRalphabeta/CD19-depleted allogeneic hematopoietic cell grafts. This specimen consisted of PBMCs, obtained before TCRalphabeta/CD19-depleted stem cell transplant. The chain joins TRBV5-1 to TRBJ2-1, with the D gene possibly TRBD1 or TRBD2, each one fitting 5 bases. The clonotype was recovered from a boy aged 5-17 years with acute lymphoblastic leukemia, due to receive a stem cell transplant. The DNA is TGCGCCAGCAGCTTCCGGGACCCCTACAATGAGCAGTTCTTC. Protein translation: CASSFRDPYNEQFF.